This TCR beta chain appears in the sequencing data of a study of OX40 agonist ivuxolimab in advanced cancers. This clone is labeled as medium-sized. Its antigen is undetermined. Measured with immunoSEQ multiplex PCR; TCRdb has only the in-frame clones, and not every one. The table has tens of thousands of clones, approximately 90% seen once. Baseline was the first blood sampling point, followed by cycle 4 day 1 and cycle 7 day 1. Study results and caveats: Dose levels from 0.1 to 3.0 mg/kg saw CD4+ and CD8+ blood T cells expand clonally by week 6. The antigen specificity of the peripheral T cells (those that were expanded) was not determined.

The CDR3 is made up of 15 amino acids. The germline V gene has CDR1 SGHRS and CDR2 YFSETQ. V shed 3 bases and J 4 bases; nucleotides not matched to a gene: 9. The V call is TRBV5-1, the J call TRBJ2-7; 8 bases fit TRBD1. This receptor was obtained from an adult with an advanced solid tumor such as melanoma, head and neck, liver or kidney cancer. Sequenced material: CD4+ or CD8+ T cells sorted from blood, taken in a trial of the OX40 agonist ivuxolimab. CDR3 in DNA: TGCGCCAGCAGCTCCCTGACAGGGGTCGGGTACGAGCAGTACTTC. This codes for CASSSLTGVGYEQYF.